This T cell receptor (beta chain) was documented in a study of Graves' ophthalmopathy and Graves' hyperthyroidism. Overall study: Peripheral blood was gathered at the point of initial diagnosis, before any treatment started. Study-level points and caveats: A model built from 13 signatures distinguished ophthalmopathy from stable hyperthyroidism with 87.88% sensitivity and 70% to 84% specificity. The blood repertoire also included most expanded thyroid clonotypes above 0.001 frequency.

RNA transcripts were the source from which TCR beta CDR3 regions were amplified. HTBI primers primed a first-round RT-PCR, and a second-round multiplex PCR followed. Each CDR3 protein is one row after TCRdb ran MiXCR on the multiplex PCR reads. The data show 300,000 to 400,000 distinct CDR3 sequences, with around a sixth seen just once and over 9% held by the top ten. The V end lost 5 bases, the J end lost 6 bases, and 13 bases lay between the germline ends. CDR3 length equals 13 residues. Germline loops: CDR1 SGHTA, CDR2 FQGNSA. Establishment of the diagnosis relied upon clinical symptoms, serum thyroxine, TRAb, thyroid ultrasound and orbital computed tomography. On this clonotype: Its matching antigen is unknown.

Sequenced material: peripheral blood. The chain carries TRBV7-2 and TRBJ1-1; D perhaps matches TRBD1 (5 bases). This TCR was recovered from an adult man with Graves' ophthalmopathy. The CDR3 is CASSPLGLAEAFF. The DNA of the CDR3 is TGTGCCAGCAGCCCCCTGGGGCTGGCTGAAGCTTTCTTT.